The 5 T cell receptor beta chains reported below all come from one sample, sequenced in a study. Each CDR3 protein is one row after TCRdb ran MiXCR on the RT-PCR reads. The sample has more than 600,000 distinct CDR3 sequences, more than 13% seen once. Specimen: memory CD4+ T cells from blood. The receptor set was obtained from a female donor in good health, serving as a healthy control.

The CDR3 region is CASSLTLRNYNEQFF. The CDR3 DNA sequence: TGCGCCAGCAGCTTGACTCTGAGGAATTACAATGAGCAGTTCTTC. The V call is TRBV5-1, the J call TRBJ2-1; D is unclear. CDR1 is SGHRS, CDR2 YFSETQ, per germline. Trimming left V 1 base short and J 4 bases short, with 12 bases between. CDR3 length: 15 amino acids.

This clonotype turned up a few times. The chain links TRBV7-8 to TRBJ2-5; D uncertain. Deletions cut 0 bases from V and 1 base from J, with 9 bases between. CDR3 length equals 15 residues. Germline V gene data show CDR1 as SGHVS and CDR2 as FQNEAQ. The CDR3 loop reads CASSLAGVAQETQYF. CDR3 coding DNA: TGTGCCAGCAGCTTAGCTGGAGTGGCCCAAGAGACCCAGTACTTC.

This clonotype was seen repeatedly, ten times or more. This sequence joins TRBV5-1 and TRBJ1-2; 8 bases map to TRBD1. The CDR3 runs 15 residues. Germline CDR1 SGHRS, CDR2 YFSETQ. V lost 0 bases to trimming and J lost 4 bases; unmatched junction nucleotides: 5. Here the CDR3 DNA reads TGCGCCAGCAGCTTGGACAGGGGGACTCCCTATGGCTACACCTTC. Translation: CASSLDRGTPYGYTF.

This clonotype was recorded a few times. The CDR3 loop reads CASSRPGSGSYEQYF. In DNA, the CDR3 is TGTGCCAGCAGCCGCCCAGGGAGCGGGAGTTACGAGCAGTACTTC. V gene TRBV6-5 combines with J gene TRBJ2-7; 8 bases fit TRBD2. V gave up 6 bases and J gave up 4 bases; unmatched junction bases: 11. Germline V gene sequence: CDR1 MNHEY, CDR2 SVGAGI. This CDR3 comprises 15 residues.

The chain is built from TRBV20-1 and TRBJ2-3; 10 nucleotides line up with TRBD2. CDR1 is DFQATT and CDR2 is SNEGSKA in the germline V gene (reference sequence). J lost 0 bases, V lost 3 bases, and 6 bases had no gene match. The CDR3 extends over 16 amino acids. CDR3 sequence: CSARTLTSGSTDTQYF. CDR3 coding DNA: TGCAGTGCTAGGACATTGACTAGCGGGAGCACAGATACGCAGTATTTT.